The 9 T cell receptor beta chains presented below share a single source sample, sequenced in a study of CD4+ T cells in melanoma (dated by TCRdb to about 2022). Libraries came from the immunoSEQ multiplex PCR assay. Held by TCRdb, this immuneACCESS table contains in-frame sequences only and omits some clones. Under half of the omission traces to an unresolved V gene where checked; the cause of the rest is unknown. This sample is represented by about 110,000 clones; over 80% of them were singletons. 2.5% to 3.5% of the sample comes from the top ten. Sequencing was done on a sample of peripheral blood. Receptors were obtained from a human donor with melanoma.

The chain recombines TRBV7-9 with TRBJ2-7; 10 bases fit TRBD1. The junction had 6 bases not matched to a gene; V was cut back by 7 bases and J by 0 bases. CDR1 and CDR2 (germline): SEHNR, FQNEAQ (reference sequence). This CDR3 spans 15 amino acids. For the CDR3, the DNA is TGTGCCAGCAATCTAGGACAGGGGGGCTCCTACGAGCAGTACTTC. It specifies CASNLGQGGSYEQYF.

The V gene is TRBV2, the J gene TRBJ1-5; TRBD1 matches at 12 bases. Germline V lookup: CDR1 SNHLY, CDR2 FYNNEI. The CDR3 totals 19 residues. The V gene end was trimmed by 6 bases and the J gene end by 4 bases; junction bases not matched to a gene: 16. The CDR3 bases are TGTGCCAGCAGAGGGGGGGACAGGGGGCCGGAGGTTAGGAATCAGCCCCAGCATTTT. It yields the protein CASRGGDRGPEVRNQPQHF. Together with reference TRBV2 and TRBJ1-5, the CDR3 gives the full variable domain: EPEVTQTPSHQVTQMGQEVILRCVPISNHLYFYWYRQILGQKVEFLVSFYNNEISEKSEIFDDQFSVERPDGSNFTLKIRSTKLEDSAMYFCASRGGDRGPEVRNQPQHFGDGTRLSIL.

This clone was counted a single time. The rearrangement links TRBV9 to TRBJ2-5; 12 bases agree with TRBD2. The CDR3 runs to 15 residues. The ends lost 4 bases at V and 5 bases at J; junction bases unmatched: 6. CDR1 and CDR2 (germline): SGDLS, YYNGEE. CDR3 nucleotide sequence: TGTGCCAGCAGCCTATCCGGGACTAGCGGGGAGACCCAGTACTTC. Translated: CASSLSGTSGETQYF.

The chain carries TRBV27 and TRBJ2-7; weak D call: TRBD2 (6 bases). The CDR3 runs to 13 residues. Trimming left V 0 bases short and J 8 bases short, with 11 bases between. Germline V gene data show CDR1 as MNHEY and CDR2 as SMNVEV (reference sequence). CDR3 sequence: CASSLSLGGKQYF. The DNA for the CDR3 is TGTGCCAGCAGTTTATCGTTGGGGGGAAAGCAGTACTTC.

The chain uses TRBV4-2 and TRBJ1-1; a weak D match, TRBD1 (5 bases). Trimming removed 4 bases from V and 4 bases from J, with 13 bases in between. The length of the CDR3 is 14 residues. Germline CDR1 is LGHNA and CDR2 is YNFKEQ. The CDR3 protein is CASSPRPGGTEAFF. CDR3 nucleotides: TGTGCCAGCAGCCCGCGCCCCGGGGGCACTGAAGCTTTCTTT.

The chain is built from TRBV9 and TRBJ2-1; 7 bases match TRBD2. The germline V gene encodes CDR1 SGDLS and CDR2 YYNGEE. The CDR3 consists of 16 residues. The ends lost 0 bases at V and 0 bases at J; junction bases unmatched: 3. CDR3 nucleotide sequence: TGTGCCAGCAGCGTAGTGGGCGGGAGCTCCTACAATGAGCAGTTCTTC. It is translated as CASSVVGGSSYNEQFF.

This chain links TRBV9 with TRBJ2-5, with 13 bases lining up with TRBD2. The V gene's germline CDR1 is SGDLS and CDR2 YYNGEE. The CDR3 extends over 16 amino acids. V shed 4 bases and J 1 base; nucleotides not matched to a gene: 4. CDR3 nucleotides: TGTGCCAGCAGCTGGGGGACTAGCGGGACCCAAGAGACCCAGTACTTC. Its translation: CASSWGTSGTQETQYF.

J is TRBJ2-1 and V is TRBV29-1; 9 bases align to TRBD2. V shed 6 bases, J shed 6 bases, and the junction held 6 bases outside the gene matches. The CDR3 covers 13 residues. Germline V CDR1 and CDR2: SQVTM, ANQGSEA. CDR3 bases: TGCAGCGTCGGACATAGCGGGAGCAATGAGCAGTTCTTC. It encodes CSVGHSGSNEQFF.

This rearrangement joins TRBV5-1 to TRBJ2-5; possibly TRBD1 for D (6 bases). The germline gives CDR1 SGHRS, CDR2 YFSETQ. This CDR3 spans 14 amino acids. The germline V and J ends were trimmed by 7 bases and 5 bases, with 18 bases remaining between them. CDR3 residues: CASGDAQGSETQYF. CDR3 DNA sequence: TGCGCCAGCGGGGACGCACAGGGAAGTGAGACCCAGTACTTC.